The 25 T cell receptor beta chains presented below share a single source sample, sequenced in a study of regulatory T cells in long-lasting Graves disease. Noted time point: newly diagnosed GD, antithyroid drugs for less than 3 months. PBMCs were the source of the RNA used for TCR sequencing. CDR3 regions were amplified by Arm-PCR using iRepertoire HTBI primers to build TCR beta libraries. TCRdb passed the multiplex PCR reads through MiXCR, listing each CDR3 protein once. The sample contains approximately 470,000 distinct CDR3 sequences, 16% of which appear only once. This same sample was also taken into another study, of T cells in Graves' hyperthyroidism and ophthalmopathy.

The sequences come from peripheral blood mononuclear cells (PBMCs), collected at new diagnosis, from a patient treated with antithyroid drugs. The origin of the receptors is a man aged 35 to 55 with Graves disease.

As concerns this clonotype: Since a far larger clone is one base different, this is likely a read error. The V call is TRBV28, the J call TRBJ2-1; 9 bases are a match to TRBD1. The junction had 21 bases not matched to a gene; V was cut back by 5 bases and J by 13 bases. The germline V gene has CDR1 MDHEN and CDR2 SYDVKM. The CDR3 totals 17 residues. The CDR3 bases are TGTGCCAGCAGTCCCCCGCAAGTGCGACAGGGGGTGGAGACCCAGTTCTTC. This sequence encodes CASSPPQVRQGVETQFF. The full variable domain, in which reference TRBV28 and TRBJ2-1 provide the parts outside the CDR3, is DVKVTQSSRYLVKRTGEKVFLECVQDMDHENMFWYRQDPGLGLRLIYFSYDVKMKEKGDIPEGYSVSREKKERFSLILESASTNQTSMYLCASSPPQVRQGVETQFFGPGTRLTVL.

This clonotype was recorded once. A much larger clone lies a single base off, so this may be a read error. The chain links TRBV7-3 to TRBJ2-2; TRBD2 aligns across 8 bases. The CDR3 is 17 residues long. Per germline, CDR1 SGHTA and CDR2 FQGTGA. CDR3: CASSPQGGRWGTGGLFF. The CDR3 DNA reads as TGTGCCAGCAGCCCCCAGGGCGGGAGGTGGGGCACCGGGGGGCTGTTTTTT.

This clonotype has at least ten counts. The rearrangement uses TRBV3-1 and TRBJ2-1; D gene ambiguous. Germline V lookup: CDR1 LGHDT, CDR2 YNNKEL (reference sequence). The V and J ends lost 4 bases and 6 bases respectively, with 10 bases between them. CDR3 size: 13 residues. The chain's CDR3 is CASSPILLNEQFF. CDR3 sequence (DNA): TGTGCCAGCAGCCCCATACTACTCAATGAGCAGTTCTTC.

This clonotype occurred many times. The CDR3 DNA reads TGTGCCAGCAGTCTACTCACTCAGGGGCAGGAGACCCAGTACTTC. It specifies CASSLLTQGQETQYF. The rearrangement joins TRBV28 to TRBJ2-5; D is possibly TRBD1 (6 bases). Deletions cut 5 bases from V and 5 bases from J, with 18 bases between. The CDR3 contains 15 residues. The V gene's germline CDR1 is MDHEN and CDR2 SYDVKM. The complete variable domain, with remaining parts taken from reference TRBV28 and TRBJ2-5, reads DVKVTQSSRYLVKRTGEKVFLECVQDMDHENMFWYRQDPGLGLRLIYFSYDVKMKEKGDIPEGYSVSREKKERFSLILESASTNQTSMYLCASSLLTQGQETQYFGPGTRLLVL.

J is TRBJ2-5 and V is TRBV6-1; D call uncertain. Trimming cost V 7 bases and J 4 bases, with 4 bases left between them. The CDR3 has 10 residues. Germline values: CDR1 MNHNS, CDR2 SASEGT. CDR3 loop: CASILETQYF. The CDR3, as DNA: TGTGCCAGCATCCTAGAGACCCAGTACTTC.

There are a few counts of this clonotype. The chain links TRBV29-1 to TRBJ2-1, with a possible D match to TRBD2 (6 bases). V was clipped by 4 bases and J by 3 bases, with 10 bases between them. Germline V CDR1 and CDR2: SQVTM, ANQGSEA. This CDR3 is built from 13 residues. The CDR3 protein is CSVGGTYYNEQFF. DNA for the CDR3: TGCAGCGTTGGGGGGACTTACTACAATGAGCAGTTCTTC.

This clonotype was detected many times. The chain recombines TRBV30 with TRBJ1-1; D call uncertain. The CDR3 is made up of 14 amino acids. CDR1 is GTSNPN, CDR2 SVGIG, per germline (reference sequence). Trimming stripped 0 bases from V and 0 bases from J, with 8 bases between. CDR3 DNA sequence: TGTGCCTGGAGTGTAGGAGGAGTGAACACTGAAGCTTTCTTT. This gives the protein CAWSVGGVNTEAFF.

This clonotype has a count of ten or more. The V call is TRBV30, the J call TRBJ2-5, with 8 bases fitting TRBD2. Germline values: CDR1 GTSNPN, CDR2 SVGIG (reference sequence). V trimming: 5 bases; J trimming: 7 bases; junction bases outside the gene matches: 12. The CDR3 contains 14 residues. This CDR3 is CAWGTSRSKGTQYF. Here the CDR3 DNA reads TGTGCCTGGGGGACTAGTCGGAGTAAAGGGACCCAGTACTTC.

The V gene is TRBV9, the J gene TRBJ2-3, with 8 positions matching TRBD1. Germline V CDR1 and CDR2: SGDLS, YYNGEE. Trimming at V came to 0 bases and at J to 2 bases, leaving 2 bases not matched to a gene. The CDR3 runs to 15 residues. The CDR3 spells CASSVGQGNTDTQYF. The DNA for the CDR3 is TGTGCCAGCAGCGTAGGACAGGGGAACACAGATACGCAGTATTTT.

CDR3 residues: CASSPSGSEQFF. The CDR3, as DNA: TGCGCCAGCAGCCCTAGCGGGAGCGAGCAGTTCTTC. The chain joins TRBV5-1 to TRBJ2-1; 10 bases agree with TRBD2. The germline V gene has CDR1 SGHRS and CDR2 YFSETQ. J lost 10 bases, V lost 4 bases, and 2 bases had no gene match. The CDR3 has 12 residues. The full variable domain, completed using reference TRBV5-1 and TRBJ2-1, is KAGVTQTPRYLIKTRGQQVTLSCSPISGHRSVSWYQQTPGQGLQFLFEYFSETQRNKGNFPGRFSGRQFSNSRSEMNVSTLELGDSALYLCASSPSGSEQFFGPGTRLTVL.

This clonotype was detected many times. The chain employs TRBV13 and TRBJ2-1; D unresolved. CDR1 is PRHDT and CDR2 is FYEKMQ in the germline V gene (reference sequence). Trimming left V 1 base short and J 8 bases short, with 15 bases between. The CDR3 length is 15 residues. CDR3 nucleotide sequence: TGTGCCAGCAGCTTAGCCCCCAATCCTTCCCATGAGCAGTTCTTC. Translating it yields CASSLAPNPSHEQFF. The whole variable domain, filled in from reference TRBV13 and TRBJ2-1, reads AAGVIQSPRHLIKEKRETATLKCYPIPRHDTVYWYQQGPGQDPQFLISFYEKMQSDKGSIPDRFSAQQFSDYHSELNMSSLELGDSALYFCASSLAPNPSHEQFFGPGTRLTVL.

This clonotype was detected a few times. A read error is possible here, since a much larger clone lies one base away. This chain links TRBV6-5 with TRBJ2-7, with no clear D. CDR1 is MNHEY and CDR2 is SVGAGI in the germline V gene. The CDR3 totals 13 residues. As DNA, the CDR3 is TGTGCCAGCGGTTATGGGGTCACCTACGAGCAGTACTTC. Translation: CASGYGVTYEQYF.

This clonotype was counted only a few times. The chain joins TRBV5-7 to TRBJ2-7; 8 bases are a match to TRBD1. TRBV5-7 is an ORF for which the function is uncertain. J lost 3 bases, V lost 10 bases, and 9 bases had no gene match. CDR3 length: 13 amino acids. CDR3 residues: CAPSSGGDYEQYF. CDR3 bases: TGTGCCCCCAGTTCAGGGGGCGACTACGAGCAGTACTTC.

This clonotype occurred a few times. This sequence joins TRBV20-1 and TRBJ2-1; 10 bases line up with TRBD2. The CDR3 sequence is 14 residues long. Germline V gene lookup returns CDR1 DFQATT and CDR2 SNEGSKA (reference sequence). Trimming at V came to 6 bases and at J to 4 bases, leaving 6 bases not matched to a gene. CDR3 sequence reads: CSAEPSGSYNEQFF. The DNA for the CDR3 is TGCAGTGCGGAACCTAGCGGGAGTTACAATGAGCAGTTCTTC.

This clonotype was recorded many times. The chain uses TRBV12-3 or TRBV12-4 and TRBJ2-7, with 10 bases lining up with TRBD1. The CDR3 covers 14 residues. The junction had 8 bases not matched to a gene; V was cut back by 7 bases and J by 5 bases. The DNA of the CDR3 is TGTGCCAGCACCCGCTCCGGGACAGGGGACGAGCAGTACTTC. This codes for CASTRSGTGDEQYF.

This clonotype showed up many times. The chain carries TRBV20-1 and TRBJ1-1; D is perhaps TRBD1 (5 bases). Looked up from germline, CDR1 is DFQATT and CDR2 is SNEGSKA (reference sequence). The V gene lost 6 bases and the J gene lost 3 bases, with 14 bases spanning the gap. This CDR3 region has 13 residues. In DNA form, the CDR3 reads TGCAGTGCAAGGGGCGGGAGTCACACTGAAGCTTTCTTT. Its protein is CSARGGSHTEAFF.

The chain combines TRBV9 with TRBJ2-5, with D perhaps TRBD2 (5 bases). Trimming removed 3 bases from V and 2 bases from J, with 11 bases in between. CDR1 and CDR2 (germline): SGDLS, YYNGEE. There are 14 residues in the CDR3. Written as DNA, the CDR3 is TGTGCCAGCAGCGCCGGACTGGGGCAAGAGACCCAGTACTTC. Translation gives CASSAGLGQETQYF.

This clonotype was counted many times. V and J are TRBV28 and TRBJ1-2; no reliable D call. Germline values: CDR1 MDHEN, CDR2 SYDVKM. CDR3 length equals 12 residues. The V gene lost 7 bases and the J gene lost 4 bases, with 10 bases spanning the gap. Here the CDR3 reads CASTGGAYGYTF. CDR3 DNA sequence: TGTGCCAGCACCGGAGGCGCCTATGGCTACACCTTC.

This clonotype appeared many times. The chain has TRBV24-1 and TRBJ2-2, with 8 bases identical to TRBD2. Trimming removed 3 bases from V and 6 bases from J; junction bases left unmatched: 5. Germline V gene data show CDR1 as KGHDR and CDR2 as SFDVKD. The CDR3 contains 15 residues. The CDR3 sequence: CATSDPLADPGELFF. CDR3 in DNA: TGTGCCACCAGTGATCCACTAGCGGACCCCGGGGAGCTGTTTTTT.

This clonotype was seen ten or more times. The chain joins TRBV7-9 to TRBJ2-1; TRBD2 might be the D (5 bases). V dropped 7 bases and J dropped 7 bases, with 17 bases sitting between them. From germline, CDR1 is SEHNR and CDR2 FQNEAQ (reference sequence). This CDR3 has 14 residues. The CDR3 here is CASIPDLMGNEQFF. DNA of the CDR3: TGTGCCAGCATCCCGGACTTGATGGGGAATGAGCAGTTCTTC.

The rearrangement links TRBV7-3 to TRBJ1-1; D may be TRBD1 (6 bases). V was trimmed by 0 bases and J by 3 bases, leaving 11 bases between them. The CDR3 is 15 residues long. Germline V lookup: CDR1 SGHTA, CDR2 FQGTGA. The DNA of the CDR3 is TGTGCCAGCAGCTTAACGAGGGACACGTACACTGAAGCTTTCTTT. Its protein product is CASSLTRDTYTEAFF.

There are many counts of this clonotype. The chain combines TRBV28 with TRBJ1-4, with D unclear. Germline lookup yields CDR1 MDHEN and CDR2 SYDVKM. This CDR3 has 12 amino acids. The V and J ends lost 7 bases and 8 bases respectively, with 11 bases between them. The CDR3 region is CASTVVGEKLFF. CDR3 nucleotide sequence: TGTGCCAGCACCGTGGTGGGCGAAAAACTGTTTTTT.

This chain connects TRBV7-9 to TRBJ2-7; D is possibly TRBD1 or TRBD2 (5 bases each). Germline-derived CDR1 and CDR2 are SEHNR and FQNEAQ (reference sequence). V dropped 2 bases and J dropped 4 bases, with 18 bases sitting between them. CDR3 length: 16 residues. CDR3 residues: CASSLRLRQGVYEQYF. The CDR3 DNA follows: TGTGCCAGCAGCTTAAGGCTGCGGCAGGGAGTATACGAGCAGTACTTC.

This clonotype was found many times. The rearrangement joins TRBV28 to TRBJ2-3; D might be TRBD2 (5 bases). The V gene's germline CDR1 is MDHEN and CDR2 SYDVKM. There are 12 residues in the CDR3. V gave up 8 bases and J gave up 4 bases, with 10 bases separating them. CDR3: CASALVSDTQYF. The CDR3 DNA reads TGTGCCAGCGCACTAGTTTCAGATACGCAGTATTTT. Using reference TRBV28 and TRBJ2-3 for the parts outside the CDR3, the full variable domain is DVKVTQSSRYLVKRTGEKVFLECVQDMDHENMFWYRQDPGLGLRLIYFSYDVKMKEKGDIPEGYSVSREKKERFSLILESASTNQTSMYLCASALVSDTQYFGPGTRLTVL.

This clonotype has ten or more counts. V gene TRBV2 combines with J gene TRBJ2-5, with D perhaps assigned TRBD1 or TRBD2 (5 bases each). This CDR3 has 15 residues. With 2 bases removed from V and 0 bases from J, the gap between germline ends came to 10 bases. Germline V CDR1 and CDR2: SNHLY, FYNNEI. DNA for the CDR3: TGTGCCAGCAGTGAATCGGGGCAGGACCAAGAGACCCAGTACTTC. It encodes CASSESGQDQETQYF.